This TCR beta chain stems from a study of T-cell reconstitution after alpha-beta-depleted transplantation in children. This clonotype was seen more than once but under ten times. At one of its ends the junction is not consistent with the germline gene, which may arise from a read error. Researchers prepared the TCRbeta library using unique molecular identifiers, the study reports. TCRdb independently ran MiXCR on the PCR reads; one entry per CDR3 protein. The sample yields some 200,000 distinct CDR3 sequences, roughly 10% seen once. The length of the CDR3 is 12 residues. Germline V gene lookup returns CDR1 MNHNS and CDR2 SASEGT.

This sequence was found in a human donor who donated a stem cell graft to a child with acute lymphoblastic leukemia. The sample in question was PBMCs from the stem cell graft donor, obtained from the stem cell graft. The chain recombines TRBV6-1 with TRBJ1-1, with TRBD1 as a possible D gene (5 bases). Written as DNA, the CDR3 is TGTGCCGGCAGGGCAGCGAACACTGAAGCTTTCTTT. Encoded protein: CAGRAANTEAFF.